The next 8 T cell receptor beta chains were all read from a single sample in a study of T cell changes during pregnancy in multiple sclerosis. Here immunoSEQ multiplex PCR was the method, and the copy in TCRdb shows in-frame clones only, minus some. The sample lists 50,000 or so clones, roughly 89% occurring once. The material was CD4+ T cells from peripheral blood mononuclear cells, obtained after pregnancy. The source is a female donor in good health, enrolled as a control in a pregnancy study.

The J gene is TRBJ2-1, the V gene TRBV7-2, with 7 bases aligning to TRBD1. V was pared by 0 bases and J by 9 bases, with 5 bases of the junction left unmatched. Germline values: CDR1 SGHTA, CDR2 FQGNSA. This CDR3 spans 14 amino acids. CDR3 DNA: TGTGCCAGCAGCTTAGCGACAGGGTGGGGTGAGCAGTTCTTC. Translation: CASSLATGWGEQFF.

This chain joins TRBV14 and TRBJ1-2, with D unclear. The V end was cut by 0 bases, the J end by 5 bases, with 13 bases between. This CDR3 is built from 15 residues. Germline assignment: CDR1 SGHDN and CDR2 FVKESK. The CDR3 region is CASSQDVGQVYGYTF. The CDR3 region has the DNA TGTGCCAGCAGCCAAGATGTTGGCCAGGTGTATGGCTACACCTTC.

V and J are TRBV7-2 and TRBJ2-2, with 11 bases lining up with TRBD2. Germline V gene data show CDR1 as SGHTA and CDR2 as FQGNSA. The CDR3 contains 17 residues. The J segment lost 6 bases and the V segment lost 5 bases, leaving 11 bases of the junction unmatched. The CDR3, as DNA: TGTGCCAGCAGCCATAAGTCGCTAGCGGGGGGTGCCGGGGAGCTGTTTTTT. Encoded protein: CASSHKSLAGGAGELFF.

The CDR3 DNA reads TGCGCCAGCAGCCAAGACCGACAGGGCGGTTCACCCCTCCACTTT. Its translation: CASSQDRQGGSPLHF. The gene calls are TRBV4-3 and TRBJ1-6; TRBD1 matches at 7 bases. After removal of 0 bases from V and 9 bases from J, the junction contained 5 bases not matched to a gene. This CDR3 has 15 amino acids. The germline gives CDR1 LGHNA, CDR2 YSLEER.

V usage is TRBV18 and J usage is TRBJ2-2; TRBD1 matches 7 bases. This CDR3 has 14 amino acids. Losses at the gene ends were 3 bases for V and 9 bases for J; bases not matched to a gene: 7. Germline loops: CDR1 KGHSH, CDR2 LQKENI. CDR3 in DNA: TGTGCCAGCTCACCGTTAAGACAGGGCCGGGAGCTGTTTTTT. This translates into CASSPLRQGRELFF.

This clone occurred once. This chain connects TRBV6-1 to TRBJ2-1, with D hard to call. Per germline, CDR1 MNHNS and CDR2 SASEGT. Trimming took 2 bases from V and 8 from J, leaving 7 bases between them. The CDR3 is 12 amino acids. The CDR3 nucleotides are TGTGCCAGCAGTGAACTTAACTATGAGCAGTTCTTC. This encodes CASSELNYEQFF.

The J gene is TRBJ1-4, the V gene TRBV5-1; 7 bases are shared with TRBD1. Trimming took 0 bases from V and 6 from J; bases not matched to a gene: 8. The CDR3 consists of 16 residues. Germline V lookup: CDR1 SGHRS, CDR2 YFSETQ. CDR3 coding DNA: TGCGCCAGCAGCTTGGCAGGGGGGTGGGGGGATGAAAAACTGTTTTTT. It encodes CASSLAGGWGDEKLFF.

The chain joins TRBV2 to TRBJ2-5, with D possibly being TRBD2 (6 bases). The CDR3 consists of 13 residues. Germline loops: CDR1 SNHLY, CDR2 FYNNEI. V lost 5 bases and J lost 5, with 12 bases in between. CDR3 sequence: CASSPGVGETQYF. In DNA, the CDR3 is TGTGCCAGCAGTCCGGGGGTCGGGGAGACCCAGTACTTC.